This T cell receptor beta chain was sequenced in a study of blood T cell repertoires in COVID-19. In the study overall: Samples representing acute and convalescent COVID-19 were sourced from the United States, Italy and Spain. Nucleic acid was either cDNA or gDNA, and it came from T cells, B-cell-depleted T cells, or PBMCs.

Methods used by the authors: Nucleated cell counts were estimated from reference gene primer amplification. The method was immunoSEQ multiplex PCR; TCRdb's version includes in-frame clones alone and lacks a portion of them. Clone size and the V and J calls come from that table; the DNA yielded D and trimming. Of approximately 250,000 clones in the sample, almost 85% are singletons; the top ten hold around 4%. This CDR3 is 12 amino acids long. The TCR comes from a man aged 50 to 60 with acute or convalescent COVID-19. The chain combines TRBV12-1 with TRBJ2-1; TRBD2, the table's D call, lacks a check against the DNA. TRBV12-1 is labeled a pseudogene. Sequenced sample: peripheral blood. The CDR3 DNA reads as TGTGCCAGCAGCCCTCGAGCGGGGGCGCAGTTCTTC. Protein: CASSPRAGAQFF.